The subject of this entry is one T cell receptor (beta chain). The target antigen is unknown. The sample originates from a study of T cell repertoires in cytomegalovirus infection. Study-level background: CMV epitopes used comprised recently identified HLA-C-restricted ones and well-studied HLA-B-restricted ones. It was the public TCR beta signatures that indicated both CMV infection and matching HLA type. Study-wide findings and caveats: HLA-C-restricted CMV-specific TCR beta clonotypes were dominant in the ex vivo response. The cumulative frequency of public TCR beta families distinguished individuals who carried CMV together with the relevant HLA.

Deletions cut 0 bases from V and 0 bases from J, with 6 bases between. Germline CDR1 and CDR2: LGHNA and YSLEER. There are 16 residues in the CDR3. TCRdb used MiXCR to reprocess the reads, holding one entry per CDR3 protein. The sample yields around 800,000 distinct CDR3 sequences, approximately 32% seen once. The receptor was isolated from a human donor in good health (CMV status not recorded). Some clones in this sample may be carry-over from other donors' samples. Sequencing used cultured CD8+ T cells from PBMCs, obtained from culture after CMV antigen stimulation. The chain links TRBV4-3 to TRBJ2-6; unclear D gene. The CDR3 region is CASSQEDDSGANVLTF. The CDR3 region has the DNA TGCGCCAGCAGCCAAGAGGACGACTCTGGGGCCAACGTCCTGACTTTC.